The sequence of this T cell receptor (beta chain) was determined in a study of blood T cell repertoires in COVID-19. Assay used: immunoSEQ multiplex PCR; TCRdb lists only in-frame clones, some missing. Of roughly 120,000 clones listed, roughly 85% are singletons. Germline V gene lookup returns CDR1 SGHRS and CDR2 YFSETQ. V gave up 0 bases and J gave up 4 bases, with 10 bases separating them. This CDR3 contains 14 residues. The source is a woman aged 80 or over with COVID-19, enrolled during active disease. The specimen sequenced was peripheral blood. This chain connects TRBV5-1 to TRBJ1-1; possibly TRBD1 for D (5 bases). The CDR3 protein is CASSLARGTTEAFF. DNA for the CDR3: TGCGCCAGCAGCTTGGCGCGGGGGACCACTGAAGCTTTCTTT.